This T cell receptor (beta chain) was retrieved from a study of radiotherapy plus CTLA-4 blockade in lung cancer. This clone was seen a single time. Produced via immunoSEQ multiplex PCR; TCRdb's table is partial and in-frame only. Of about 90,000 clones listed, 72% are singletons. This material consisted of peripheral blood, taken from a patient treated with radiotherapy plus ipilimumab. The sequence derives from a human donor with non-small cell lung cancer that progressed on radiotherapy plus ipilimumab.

This CDR3 reads CASSMTGATDTQYF. Here the CDR3 DNA reads TGTGCCAGTAGTATGACGGGGGCAACAGATACGCAGTATTTT. The chain has TRBV19 and TRBJ2-3; D may correspond to TRBD1 or TRBD2 (6 bases each). CDR3 length: 14 amino acids. Per germline, CDR1 LNHDA and CDR2 SQIVND (reference sequence). With 3 bases removed from V and 3 bases from J, the gap between germline ends came to 10 bases. The full variable domain, in which reference TRBV19 and TRBJ2-3 provide the parts outside the CDR3, is DGGITQSPKYLFRKEGQNVTLSCEQNLNHDAMYWYRQDPGQGLRLIYYSQIVNDFQKGDIAEGYSVSREKKESFPLTVTSAQKNPTAFYLCASSMTGATDTQYFGPGTRLTVL.